The entry that follows covers one TCR beta chain sequence. The second PCR ran 7 to 11 cycles with a sample-barcoded 5' primer and J-beta primers. TCRdb reanalysed the 5' RACE reads using MiXCR and keeps one entry per CDR3 protein. Here the sample spans about 580,000 distinct CDR3 sequences, 40% to 55% being singletons. The data originate from a study of blood T cells in healthy people across ages. Between the trimmed V and J ends, which lost 1 base and 1 base, there was a span of 11 bases. Looked up from germline, CDR1 is SGHRS and CDR2 is YFSETQ. This CDR3 is built from 15 residues. This TCR derives from an elderly man in good health. The sample comprised blood. This chain links TRBV5-1 with TRBJ1-2; D uncertain. CDR3 nucleotide sequence: TGCGCCAGCAGCTTGTCCCGGGGTGATAACTATGGCTACACCTTC. It specifies CASSLSRGDNYGYTF.